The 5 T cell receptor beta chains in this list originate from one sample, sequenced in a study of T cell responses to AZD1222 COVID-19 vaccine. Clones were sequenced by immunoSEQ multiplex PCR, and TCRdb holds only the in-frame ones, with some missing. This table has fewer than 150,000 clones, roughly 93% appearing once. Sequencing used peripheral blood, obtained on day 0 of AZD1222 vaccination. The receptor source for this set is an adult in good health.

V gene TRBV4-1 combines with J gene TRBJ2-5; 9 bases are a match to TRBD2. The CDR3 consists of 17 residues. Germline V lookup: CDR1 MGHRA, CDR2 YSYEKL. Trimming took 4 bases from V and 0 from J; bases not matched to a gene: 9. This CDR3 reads CASSRGLARSYQETQYF. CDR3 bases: TGCGCCAGCAGCCGAGGACTAGCGAGATCTTACCAAGAGACCCAGTACTTC.

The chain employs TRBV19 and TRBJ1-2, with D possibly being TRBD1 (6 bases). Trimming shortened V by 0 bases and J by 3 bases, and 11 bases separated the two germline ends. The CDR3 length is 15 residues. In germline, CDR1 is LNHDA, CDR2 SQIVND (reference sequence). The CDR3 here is CASSIEEGVDYGYTF. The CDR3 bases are TGTGCCAGTAGTATAGAGGAGGGGGTCGACTATGGCTACACCTTC. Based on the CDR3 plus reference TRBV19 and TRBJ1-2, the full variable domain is DGGITQSPKYLFRKEGQNVTLSCEQNLNHDAMYWYRQDPGQGLRLIYYSQIVNDFQKGDIAEGYSVSREKKESFPLTVTSAQKNPTAFYLCASSIEEGVDYGYTFGSGTRLTVV.

The CDR3, as DNA: TGTGCCAGCAGCTTGACAGATACGCAGTATTTT. Residues: CASSLTDTQYF. The chain combines TRBV7-6 with TRBJ2-3; D is undetermined. Trimming shortened V by 3 bases and J by 3 bases, and 1 base separated the two germline ends. Germline V gene lookup returns CDR1 SGHVS and CDR2 FNYEAQ. This CDR3 region has 11 residues.

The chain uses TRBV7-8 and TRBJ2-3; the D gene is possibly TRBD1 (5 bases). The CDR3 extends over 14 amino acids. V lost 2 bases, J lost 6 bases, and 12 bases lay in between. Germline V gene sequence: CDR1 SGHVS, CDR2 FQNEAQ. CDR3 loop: CASSLSQGQDTQYF. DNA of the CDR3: TGTGCCAGCAGCTTATCCCAGGGTCAGGATACGCAGTATTTT. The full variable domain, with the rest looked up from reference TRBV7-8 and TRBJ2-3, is GAGVSQSPRYKVAKRGQDVALRCDPISGHVSLFWYQQALGQGPEFLTYFQNEAQLDKSGLPSDRFFAERPEGSVSTLKIQRTQQEDSAVYLCASSLSQGQDTQYFGPGTRLTVL.

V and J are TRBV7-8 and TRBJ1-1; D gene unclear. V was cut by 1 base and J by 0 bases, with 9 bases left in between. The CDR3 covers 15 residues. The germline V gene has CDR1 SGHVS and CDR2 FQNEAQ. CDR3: CASSLGVGLNTEAFF. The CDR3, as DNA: TGTGCCAGCAGCTTAGGGGTGGGATTGAACACTGAAGCTTTCTTT.